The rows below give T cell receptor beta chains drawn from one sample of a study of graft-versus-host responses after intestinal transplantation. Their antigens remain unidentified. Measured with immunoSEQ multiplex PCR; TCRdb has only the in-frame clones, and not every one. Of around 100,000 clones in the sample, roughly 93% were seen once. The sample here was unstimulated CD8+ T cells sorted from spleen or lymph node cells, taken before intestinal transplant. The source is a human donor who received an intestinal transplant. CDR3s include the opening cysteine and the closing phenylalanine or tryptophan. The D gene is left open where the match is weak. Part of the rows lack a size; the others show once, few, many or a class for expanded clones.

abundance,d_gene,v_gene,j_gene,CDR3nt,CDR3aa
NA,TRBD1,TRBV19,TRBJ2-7,TGTGCCAGTAGTATGGGGACAGGGCTTTACGAGCAGTACTTC,CASSMGTGLYEQYF
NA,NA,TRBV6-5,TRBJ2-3,TGTGCCAGCCGGAGATCACTGGGGGATACGCAGTATTTT,CASRRSLGDTQYF
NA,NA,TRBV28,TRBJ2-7,TGTGCCAGCAGTTTCGGGACTGATCTGTACTTC,CASSFGTDLYF
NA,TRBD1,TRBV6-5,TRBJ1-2,TGTGCCAGCAGCCCCCGGACAGGGACCTATGGCTACACCTTC,CASSPRTGTYGYTF
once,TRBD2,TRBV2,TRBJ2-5,TGTGCCAGCAGTGCCCCTTGGGCGCGGGGGGAATCAGAGGGAGAGACCCAGTACTTC,CASSAPWARGESEGETQYF
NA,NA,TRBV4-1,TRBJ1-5,TGCGCCAGCAGCCAAAACACCCAGGGGCAGCCCCAGCATTTT,CASSQNTQGQPQHF
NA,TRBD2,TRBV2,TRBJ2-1,TGTGCCAGGGACACCCCCGGGACTAGCGGGGGGGCCTCCCCTGAGCAGTTCTTC,CARDTPGTSGGASPEQFF
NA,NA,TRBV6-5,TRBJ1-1,TGTGCCAGCACCAGGGGCACTGAAGCTTTCTTT,CASTRGTEAFF
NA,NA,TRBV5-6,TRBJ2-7,TGTGCCAGCAGCTTGGGGGGTCCCTACGAGCAGTACTTC,CASSLGGPYEQYF
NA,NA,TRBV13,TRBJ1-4,TGTGCCAGCAGCGCAGGTACCCCCCAGGAAAAACTGTTTTTT,CASSAGTPQEKLFF
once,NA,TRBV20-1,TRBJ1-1,TGCAGTGCTAGGGGACCGCCTGAAGCTTTCTTT,CSARGPPEAFF
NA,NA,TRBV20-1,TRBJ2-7,TGCAGTGCGGGCGAGCAGTACTTC,CSAGEQYF
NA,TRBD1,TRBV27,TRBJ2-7,TGTGCCAGCAGTTTAGGACAGGACGAGCAGTACTTC,CASSLGQDEQYF
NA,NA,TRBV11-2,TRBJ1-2,TGTGCCAGCAGCTCCTCTCAGGGGATCTATGGCTACACCTTC,CASSSSQGIYGYTF
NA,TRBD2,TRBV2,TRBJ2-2,TGTGCCAGCAGCAAAACCGGGACTAGCGGGGTGAACACCGGGGAGCTGTTTTTT,CASSKTGTSGVNTGELFF
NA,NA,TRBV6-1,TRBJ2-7,TGTGCCAGCACTGATCCGGGCTTCGAGCAGTACTTC,CASTDPGFEQYF
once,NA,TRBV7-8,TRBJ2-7,TGTGCCAGCAGCTTAGCGGGGGCCGGCTACGAGCAGTACTTC,CASSLAGAGYEQYF
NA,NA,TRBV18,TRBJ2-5,TGTGCCAGCTCACCCCTACGGGGCTCGGAGACCCAGTACTTC,CASSPLRGSETQYF
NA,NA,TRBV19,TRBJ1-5,TGTGCCAGTAGTATTTGGGGTAGCAATCAGCCCCAGCATTTT,CASSIWGSNQPQHF
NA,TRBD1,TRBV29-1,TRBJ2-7,TGCAGCGTTGAAGTCGGGACAGGGGCCTCCTACGAGCAGTACTTC,CSVEVGTGASYEQYF
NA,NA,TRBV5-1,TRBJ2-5,TGCGCCAGCAGCTTGGATTCGATTGGGTACCAAGAGACCCAGTACTTC,CASSLDSIGYQETQYF
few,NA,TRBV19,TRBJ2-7,TGTGCCAGTAGTATATTGGTCTCGGAGCCCCCCTACGAGCAGTACTTC,CASSILVSEPPYEQYF
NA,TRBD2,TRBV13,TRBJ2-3,TGTGCCAGCAGCGGACTAGCGGGGGGGTCTAGCACAGATACGCAGTATTTT,CASSGLAGGSSTDTQYF
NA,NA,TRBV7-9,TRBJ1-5,TGTGCCAGCAGCAAAGCGGGGGGAGACCAGCATTTT,CASSKAGGDQHF
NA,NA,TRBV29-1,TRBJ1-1,TGCAGCGTTCCGGAGGGCAGGGGCCAAACTGAAGCTTTCTTT,CSVPEGRGQTEAFF
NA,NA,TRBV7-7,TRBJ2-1,TGTGCCAGCAGTCGAAACGTGAACAATGAGCAGTTCTTC,CASSRNVNNEQFF
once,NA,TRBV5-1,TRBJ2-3,TGCGCCAGCAGCTTCGGTGGGGGAGGTACAGATACGCAGTATTTT,CASSFGGGGTDTQYF
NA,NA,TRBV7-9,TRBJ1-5,TGTGCCAGCAGCTTAGGGGACAGCAATCAGCCCCAGCATTTT,CASSLGDSNQPQHF
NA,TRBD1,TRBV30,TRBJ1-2,TGTGCCTTCATCCGGGGGGGGACAGTTTATGGCTACACCTTC,CAFIRGGTVYGYTF
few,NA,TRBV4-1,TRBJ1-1,TGCGCCAGCAGCCAGGTGGAGAACACTGAAGCTTTCTTT,CASSQVENTEAFF
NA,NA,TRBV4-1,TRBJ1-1,TGCGCCAGCAGCCAAGTGGGGAACACTGAAGCTTTCTTT,CASSQVGNTEAFF
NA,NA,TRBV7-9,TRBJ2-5,TGTGCCAGCAGCGGGGATAGCGTATCCCAAGAGACCCAGTACTTC,CASSGDSVSQETQYF
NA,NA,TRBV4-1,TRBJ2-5,TGCGCCAGCAGCCAAGGAGTTCAGGCCCCTACCCAAGAGACCCAGTACTTC,CASSQGVQAPTQETQYF
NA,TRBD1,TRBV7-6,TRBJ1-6,TGTGCCAGCAGCTCCCGGACAGGGGGTCTCTCACCCCTCCACTTT,CASSSRTGGLSPLHF
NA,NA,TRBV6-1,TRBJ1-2,TGTGCCAGCAGTTGGACAGAAAACTATGGCTACACCTTC,CASSWTENYGYTF
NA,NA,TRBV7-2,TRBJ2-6,TGTGCCAGCAGCCTTCTTTTCCCCAACGTCCTGACTTTC,CASSLLFPNVLTF
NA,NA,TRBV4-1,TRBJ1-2,TGCGCCAGCAGCCCGAGCGGCAGTCGCTATGGCTACACCTTC,CASSPSGSRYGYTF
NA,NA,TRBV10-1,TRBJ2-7,TGCGCCAGCATGGGGGGCAGCTACGAGCAGTACTTC,CASMGGSYEQYF
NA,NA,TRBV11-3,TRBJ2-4,TGTGCCAGCAGCTTAGATTATTTCATTCAGTACTTC,CASSLDYFIQYF
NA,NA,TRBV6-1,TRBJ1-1,TGTGCCAGCAGTGCCTTCCCCCAGAGCGCCACTGAAGCTTTCTTT,CASSAFPQSATEAFF
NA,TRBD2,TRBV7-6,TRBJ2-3,TGTGCCAGCGGACGACTAGCAGGAAGCACAGATACGCAGTATTTT,CASGRLAGSTDTQYF
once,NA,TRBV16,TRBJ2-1,TGTGCCAGCAGCTTCAGAGGTGAGCAGTTCTTC,CASSFRGEQFF
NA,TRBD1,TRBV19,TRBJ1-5,TGTGCCAGTAGTATAGGGACAGGATACGGCAATCAGCCCCAGCATTTT,CASSIGTGYGNQPQHF
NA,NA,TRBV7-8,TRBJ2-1,TGTGCCAGCAGCTTAGGGGGTAACATTCACAATGAGCAGTTCTTC,CASSLGGNIHNEQFF
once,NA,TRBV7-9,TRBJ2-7,TGTGCCAGCAGTCGAAACCGATACGAGCAGTACTTC,CASSRNRYEQYF
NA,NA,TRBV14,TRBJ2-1,TGTGCCAGCAGAATCTTTGGGGGCAATGAGCAGTTCTTC,CASRIFGGNEQFF
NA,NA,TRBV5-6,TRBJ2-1,TGTACCAGCAGCCTGGAGTACAATGAGCAGTTCTTC,CTSSLEYNEQFF
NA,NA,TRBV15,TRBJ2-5,TGTGCCACCAGCGATAACCGGGACGGCTGGTACCAAGAGACCCAGTACTTC,CATSDNRDGWYQETQYF